A single TCR beta chain is shown here with its context. This specimen comes from a study of blood T cell repertoires in COVID-19. Trimming took 3 bases from V and 9 from J; bases not matched to a gene: 5. The CDR3 is 14 residues long. Germline CDR1 LNHDA, CDR2 SQIVND (reference sequence). Some clones are missing from TCRdb's copy, which holds only in-frame ones; the method was immunoSEQ multiplex PCR. The sample has just under 65,000 clones; around 80% are singletons. Sequencing was carried out using peripheral blood. The chain is built from TRBV19 and TRBJ1-6; 7 positions match TRBD1. The TCR originated in a human donor in a cohort sampled during active COVID-19. The CDR3 loop is CASSITGVGSPLHF. CDR3 nucleotide sequence: TGTGCCAGTAGTATCACAGGGGTGGGTTCACCCCTCCACTTT.